The 5 T cell receptor beta chains below were found in one sample sequenced in a study of CD8+ T cells in alopecia areata. RNA extraction was followed by reverse transcription into cDNA, which acted as the sequencing template. Clones were read by immunoSEQ multiplex PCR, and TCRdb kept only the in-frame ones, dropping some. Of 100,000 to 150,000 clones listed, approximately 60% are singletons. Treatment specified: oral pan-JAK inhibitor, 5-10 mg twice daily. The sample consisted of CD4+ T cells sorted from blood, taken at week 4, from a patient treated with tofacitinib. All receptors come from a human donor with alopecia areata.

In DNA, the CDR3 is TGCGCCAGCAGCTTCCTAGGACAGGGAAGCACTGAAGCTTTCTTT. This codes for CASSFLGQGSTEAFF. The rearrangement joins TRBV5-1 to TRBJ1-1, with 8 bases lining up with TRBD1. CDR3 size: 15 residues. CDR1 and CDR2 from the germline V gene are SGHRS and YFSETQ. V dropped 2 bases and J dropped 4; count of bases not matched to a gene: 7.

This chain uses TRBV9 with TRBJ1-3; no clear D. The CDR3 runs 14 residues. Germline assignment: CDR1 SGDLS and CDR2 YYNGEE. V was pared by 0 bases and J by 4 bases, with 8 bases between. Written as DNA, the CDR3 is TGTGCCAGCAGCGTAGGCCCACCCGGAAACACCATATATTTT. Encoded protein: CASSVGPPGNTIYF.

This clone showed up just a few times. The chain joins TRBV5-1 to TRBJ2-7; 10 bases are a match to TRBD2. CDR3 length equals 15 residues. Germline V gene data show CDR1 as SGHRS and CDR2 as YFSETQ. V was clipped by 0 bases and J by 0 bases; unmatched bases: 0. This CDR3 is CASSLASGSSYEQYF. DNA of the CDR3: TGCGCCAGCAGCTTGGCTAGCGGGAGCTCCTACGAGCAGTACTTC.

This sequence joins TRBV29-1 and TRBJ2-6; 7 bases are shared with TRBD1. Germline trimming cut 5 bases from V and 1 base from J; bases unmatched to any gene: 2. CDR1 SQVTM and CDR2 ANQGSEA come from the germline V gene. CDR3 size: 14 residues. The CDR3: CSVSRGSGANVLTF. The CDR3 DNA is TGCAGCGTTTCCAGGGGGTCTGGGGCCAACGTCCTGACTTTC.

J is TRBJ1-2 and V is TRBV7-9, with TRBD1 identical over 9 bases. The CDR3 has 15 amino acids. The ends lost 5 bases at V and 6 bases at J; junction bases unmatched: 10. The germline V gene has CDR1 SEHNR and CDR2 FQNEAQ (reference sequence). For the CDR3, the DNA is TGTGCCAGCAGCAGACCGGGACAGGGATTCCATGGCTACACCTTC. Translated, it gives CASSRPGQGFHGYTF.